The next 5 T cell receptor beta chains were all read from a single sample in a study of beta chain features in type 1 diabetes. Reverse transcription of all isolated RNA meant that expressed TCRB transcripts were sequenced. Profiling relied on immunoSEQ multiplex PCR, and the TCRdb table lists in-frame clones only, not all of them. The profile shows around 58,000 clones, roughly 60% of them singletons. The sample consisted of Tregs from blood. The receptors originated from a woman under 30 in good health.

This rearrangement joins TRBV5-1 to TRBJ2-5; 7 bases agree with TRBD1. The DNA end lines up better with TRBJ2-7; the J call may be wrong. The germline V gene encodes CDR1 SGHRS and CDR2 YFSETQ. This CDR3 contains 12 residues. CDR3 sequence reads: CASRGTEYEQYF. The CDR3 coding sequence is TGCGCCAGCAGAGGGACAGAGTACGAGCAGTACTTC.

In its sample, this clone was seen a few times. This chain joins TRBV5-1 and TRBJ2-3, with a tentative D call TRBD2 (5 bases). Deletions cut 7 bases from V and 5 bases from J, with 14 bases between. This CDR3 region has 13 residues. The V gene's germline CDR1 is SGHRS and CDR2 YFSETQ. The DNA of the CDR3 is TGCGCCAGCCAGACTATTCTCGGAGATACGCAGTATTTT. It codes for CASQTILGDTQYF.

This clone was picked up one time. The chain combines TRBV5-1 with TRBJ2-1, with 7 bases lining up with TRBD1. V lost 1 base, J lost 9 bases, and 16 bases stayed unmatched. CDR3 length equals 17 residues. The germline V gene encodes CDR1 SGHRS and CDR2 YFSETQ. The chain's CDR3 is CASSLRAGTALGVEQFF. In nucleotides, the CDR3 is TGCGCCAGCAGCTTGAGGGCCGGGACAGCCTTAGGAGTTGAGCAGTTCTTC. The variable domain in full, with the rest retrieved from reference TRBV5-1 and TRBJ2-1, is KAGVTQTPRYLIKTRGQQVTLSCSPISGHRSVSWYQQTPGQGLQFLFEYFSETQRNKGNFPGRFSGRQFSNSRSEMNVSTLELGDSALYLCASSLRAGTALGVEQFFGPGTRLTVL.

The CDR3 protein is CASSVVGSGGDNTGELFF. The CDR3 bases are TGTGCCAGCAGCGTAGTTGGTAGCGGGGGTGATAACACCGGGGAGCTGTTTTTT. The V gene is TRBV9, the J gene TRBJ2-2; 9 bases line up with TRBD2. J lost 2 bases, V lost 0 bases, and 8 bases had no gene match. The CDR3 has 18 amino acids. Germline values: CDR1 SGDLS, CDR2 YYNGEE.

The chain joins TRBV14 to TRBJ1-1; weak D call: TRBD1 (5 bases). Germline CDR1 reads SGHDN; CDR2 reads FVKESK. CDR3 length: 14 amino acids. The germline V and J ends were trimmed by 4 bases and 6 bases, with 15 bases remaining between them. This chain's CDR3 is CASSPLAGSAEAFF. CDR3 coding DNA: TGTGCCAGCAGCCCTCTCGCAGGGTCCGCTGAAGCTTTCTTT.